This TCR beta chain was sequenced for a study of shared clonotypes between healthy human individuals. Overall study findings and caveats: Non-shared clonotypes were found to have lower generation probabilities than the clonotypes that were shared by all four of the sorted-subset donors. In this cohort, only blood was sampled, and tissue repertoires likely differ.

In the original workflow: ImmunoSEQ yielded junction-only sequences lacking quality scores, so filtering differed. Assay: immunoSEQ multiplex PCR; the TCRdb copy retains only in-frame clones and omits some. Clone size and V and J calls were adopted from that table, with D and trimming inferred from the DNA. Counted here are 2 million to 2.5 million clones, roughly 90% occurring once; the ten biggest clones make up 0.37%. The authors divided CD4+ cells into CD45RA+ naive and CD45RA-negative memory subsets. Regarding this clone: Its specificity is unknown.

Germline V gene lookup returns CDR1 MDHEN and CDR2 SYDVKM. The CDR3 sequence is 12 residues long. Between the trimmed V and J ends, which lost 2 bases and 6 bases, there was a span of 7 bases. This receptor was taken from a man aged 18 to 29 in good health. Some clones in this sample may be carry-over from other donors' samples. This rearrangement joins TRBV28 to TRBJ2-5, with TRBD2 as a possible D gene (5 bases). What was sequenced was naive CD4+ T cells from PBMCs. The subset here: CD45RA+ positively selected. The CDR3 loop is CASSLEGKTQYF. The CDR3 nucleotides read TGTGCCAGCAGTTTAGAGGGAAAGACCCAGTACTTC.